The clone carrying this T cell receptor (beta chain) is a singleton in its sample. The record originates from a study of CD8 T cells in Susac syndrome. This CDR3 is built from 12 residues. Trimming removed 0 bases at V and 14 bases at J, with 16 bases between. From germline, CDR1 is DFQATT and CDR2 SNEGSKA (reference sequence). cDNA came from about 0.5 to 1 ug RNA primed by random hexamers. TCRdb re-analysed the immunoSEQ multiplex PCR reads in MiXCR, keeping a single row per CDR3 protein. The sample has about 190,000 distinct CDR3 sequences; approximately 95% are singletons. This sequence originates from a human donor in good health. Sequenced sample: CD4+ T cells from PBMCs. V usage is TRBV20-1 and J usage is TRBJ2-5; no reliable D call. The CDR3 coding sequence is TGCAGTGCTAGAGATCTCTCCTATCGTATTTACTTC. Its translation: CSARDLSYRIYF.